The following is a TCR beta chain sequence with its context. V dropped 0 bases and J dropped 0; count of bases not matched to a gene: 4. CDR3 length: 17 amino acids. The germline V gene has CDR1 LGHNA and CDR2 YSLEER. This record belongs to a study of cytomegalovirus exposure and HLA in healthy donors. The study drew the donors from its roughly 130-subject validation cohort, separate from the roughly 710-subject first cohort. Assay used: immunoSEQ multiplex PCR; TCRdb lists only in-frame clones, some missing. The sample yields 110,000 to 150,000 clones, approximately 87% seen once. The V and J genes are TRBV4-3 and TRBJ1-2; 10 nucleotides agree with TRBD1. This TCR derives from a man younger than 35 in good health and CMV-seronegative. Sequencing input: PBMCs. CDR3 bases: TGCGCCAGCAGCCAAGAAGGACAGGGGGGAGCTAACTATGGCTACACCTTC. It codes for CASSQEGQGGANYGYTF.